This TCR beta chain was obtained from a study of T-cell reconstitution after alpha-beta-depleted transplantation in children. Preparation of the TCRbeta library involved a method that used unique molecular identifiers. TCRdb called the PCR reads again in MiXCR, with one record for every CDR3 protein. The sample carries around 500,000 distinct CDR3 sequences, 23% recorded once. This clonotype was counted at least ten times. Its antigen is unknown. This CDR3 has 17 amino acids. The germline V gene encodes CDR1 SGHRS and CDR2 YFSETQ. The V gene lost 4 bases and the J gene lost 5 bases, with 23 bases spanning the gap. Study-level results: There were some patients whose high TCRbeta diversity at day 60 came from surviving recipient T cells and thymic progenitors. A year post-transplant, T-cell counts and diversity derived mostly from newly produced T cells. In patients about two months after transplant, alpha-beta T cells reportedly arose from several hundred expanded graft clones.

This specimen was PBMCs, mostly from graft donor cells, taken 360 days after TCRalphabeta/CD19-depleted stem cell transplant. The chain links TRBV5-1 to TRBJ2-3; D may be TRBD2 (7 bases). This clonotype originated in a boy under two years old who had a stem cell transplant for acute myeloid leukemia, so the T cells may come from the graft donor. The CDR3 coding sequence is TGCGCCAGCAGCGTACCTGCTAAGGGGGGGGCCGAAGATACGCAGTATTTT. Translation: CASSVPAKGGAEDTQYF.